Below are 13 T cell receptor beta chains sequenced from a single sample in a study of cytomegalovirus exposure and HLA in healthy donors. The PCR used 60 Vbeta and 13 Jbeta primers. Profiled with immunoSEQ multiplex PCR; TCRdb holds only in-frame clones, not every one. Of around 300,000 clones listed, roughly 90% are singletons. Sequences were obtained from PBMCs. Receptors were obtained from a woman under 30 in good health and CMV-seronegative.

The J gene is TRBJ2-5, the V gene TRBV19; 8 bases are a match to TRBD1. The CDR3 totals 13 residues. CDR1 LNHDA and CDR2 SQIVND come from the germline V gene (reference sequence). V shed 5 bases and J 4 bases; nucleotides not matched to a gene: 3. CDR3 nucleotides: TGTGCCAGTAGTCACGACAGGGGAGAGACCCAGTACTTC. Amino acids: CASSHDRGETQYF.

The V call is TRBV5-6, the J call TRBJ1-4, with 7 nucleotides matching TRBD1. The CDR3 runs to 14 residues. The germline gives CDR1 SGHDT, CDR2 YYEEEE. V trimming: 4 bases; J trimming: 3 bases; junction bases outside the gene matches: 3. DNA for the CDR3: TGTGCCAGCAGCCTAGGGACAGCTAATGAAAAACTGTTTTTT. This sequence encodes CASSLGTANEKLFF. Based on the CDR3 plus reference TRBV5-6 and TRBJ1-4, the full variable domain is DAGVTQSPTHLIKTRGQQVTLRCSPKSGHDTVSWYQQALGQGPQFIFQYYEEEERQRGNFPDRFSGHQFPNYSSELNVNALLLGDSALYLCASSLGTANEKLFFGSGTQLSVL.

The rearrangement uses TRBV19 and TRBJ1-1; tentative D call: TRBD1 (6 bases). From germline, CDR1 is LNHDA and CDR2 SQIVND (reference sequence). This CDR3 comprises 16 residues. V was pared by 0 bases and J by 1 base, with 12 bases between. CDR3 DNA sequence: TGTGCCAGTAGTATAGATCTCAGGGGCGGGAACACTGAAGCTTTCTTT. Translation gives CASSIDLRGGNTEAFF. Variable domain in full (rest from reference TRBV19 and TRBJ1-1): DGGITQSPKYLFRKEGQNVTLSCEQNLNHDAMYWYRQDPGQGLRLIYYSQIVNDFQKGDIAEGYSVSREKKESFPLTVTSAQKNPTAFYLCASSIDLRGGNTEAFFGQGTRLTVV.

The chain has TRBV30 and TRBJ1-6; 9 bases are shared with TRBD1. CDR1 and CDR2 from the germline V gene are GTSNPN and SVGIG (reference sequence). This CDR3 is 16 amino acids long. V gave up 3 bases and J gave up 7 bases; unmatched junction bases: 10. The CDR3 DNA reads as TGTGCCTGGAGGGACATGAGGGGACAGGGCAATTCACCCCTCCACTTT. Translation: CAWRDMRGQGNSPLHF.

The chain carries TRBV30 and TRBJ2-2, with no clear D. The germline V and J ends were trimmed by 0 bases and 2 bases, with 4 bases remaining between them. Looked up from germline, CDR1 is GTSNPN and CDR2 is SVGIG (reference sequence). This CDR3 region has 13 residues. The CDR3 spells CAWSVSNTGELFF. The CDR3 nucleotides read TGTGCCTGGAGTGTTAGTAACACCGGGGAGCTGTTTTTT.

The chain has TRBV1 and TRBJ2-3; the DNA was not used to check the table's D call, TRBD2. TRBV1 is termed a pseudogene. This CDR3 region has 14 residues. The CDR3 loop reads CTSSRQRGRDTQYF. In nucleotides, the CDR3 is TGCACCAGCAGCCGGCAGCGGGGGAGGGATACGCAGTATTTT.

V and J are TRBV23-1 and TRBJ1-1; D is unclear. TRBV23-1 is classed as an ORF, of uncertain function. V was trimmed by 6 bases and J by 1 base, leaving 12 bases between them. This CDR3 contains 14 residues. The CDR3 sequence: CASSPIDKNTEAFF. CDR3 coding DNA: TGCGCCAGCAGCCCAATCGACAAGAACACTGAAGCTTTCTTT.

This rearrangement joins TRBV7-9 to TRBJ1-4; D is ambiguous. Germline CDR1 reads SEHNR; CDR2 reads FQNEAQ (reference sequence). V gave up 3 bases and J gave up 0 bases, with 8 bases separating them. The CDR3 covers 15 residues. CDR3 coding DNA: TGTGCCAGCAGCTTTTTAACAACAACTAATGAAAAACTGTTTTTT. Translated, it gives CASSFLTTTNEKLFF.

On this clone: Germline is not matched at one junction end, which may reflect a read error. This chain joins TRBV15 and TRBJ1-5; TRBD1 is a possible D gene (6 bases). The CDR3 runs to 13 residues. Looked up from germline, CDR1 is LNHNV and CDR2 is YYDKDF (reference sequence). Here the CDR3 DNA reads TGTGCCACCAGCAGAGATGGGGGCCTCAGGTCGAATTTT. This codes for CATSRDGGLRSNF. The entire variable domain, with the rest obtained from reference TRBV15 and TRBJ1-5, is as follows: DAMVIQNPRYQVTQFGKPVTLSCSQTLNHNVMYWYQQKSSQAPKLLFHYYDKDFNNEADTPDNFQSRRPNTSFCFLDIRSPGLGDTAMYLCATSRDGGLRSNFGDGTRLSIL.

V is TRBV7-9 and J is TRBJ1-6, with 10 bases lining up with TRBD1. The V gene end was trimmed by 4 bases and the J gene end by 5 bases; junction bases not matched to a gene: 2. Germline assignment: CDR1 SEHNR and CDR2 FQNEAQ (reference sequence). The CDR3 runs 15 residues. The CDR3 sequence is CASSSGQGDNSPLHF. CDR3 in DNA: TGTGCCAGCAGCTCCGGACAGGGGGATAATTCACCCCTCCACTTT. The full variable domain, completed using reference TRBV7-9 and TRBJ1-6, is DTGVSQNPRHKITKRGQNVTFRCDPISEHNRLYWYRQTLGQGPEFLTYFQNEAQLEKSRLLSDRFSAERPKGSFSTLEIQRTEQGDSAMYLCASSSGQGDNSPLHFGNGTRLTVT.

J is TRBJ2-6 and V is TRBV6-1, with D possibly being TRBD2 (6 bases). The germline V gene encodes CDR1 MNHNS and CDR2 SASEGT. The CDR3 length is 15 residues. The V end was cut by 6 bases, the J end by 2 bases, with 11 bases between. DNA of the CDR3: TGTGCCAGCAGACGGGACTTGGCTGGGGCCAACGTCCTGACTTTC. Translation: CASRRDLAGANVLTF.

The rearrangement links TRBV4-1 to TRBJ2-7; D remains ambiguous. The CDR3 sequence is 16 residues long. The ends were cut back, 0 bases at V and 2 bases at J, with 14 bases in the middle. From germline, CDR1 is MGHRA and CDR2 YSYEKL. CDR3 DNA sequence: TGCGCCAGCAGCCAAGATCACGGTCAGGCCACCTACGAGCAGTACTTC. Its translation: CASSQDHGQATYEQYF.

This chain joins TRBV6-5 and TRBJ1-2, with a tentative D call TRBD1 (6 bases). The V gene's germline CDR1 is MNHEY and CDR2 SVGAGI. The CDR3 spans 15 residues. Trimming shortened V by 2 bases and J by 2 bases, and 12 bases separated the two germline ends. The CDR3, as DNA: TGTGCCAGCAGTTACCGGGACACCCCAAACTATGGCTACACCTTC. Translated, it gives CASSYRDTPNYGYTF.